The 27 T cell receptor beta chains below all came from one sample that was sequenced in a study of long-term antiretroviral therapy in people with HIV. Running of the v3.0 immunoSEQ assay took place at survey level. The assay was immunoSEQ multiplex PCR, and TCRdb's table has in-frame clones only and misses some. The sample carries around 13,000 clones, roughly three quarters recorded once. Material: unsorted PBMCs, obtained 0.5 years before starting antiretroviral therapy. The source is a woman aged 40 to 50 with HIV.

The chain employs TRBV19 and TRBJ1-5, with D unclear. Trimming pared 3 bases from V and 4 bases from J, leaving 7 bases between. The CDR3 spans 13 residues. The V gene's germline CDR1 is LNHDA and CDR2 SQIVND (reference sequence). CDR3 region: CASSMVLNQPQHF. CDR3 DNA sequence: TGTGCCAGTAGTATGGTGCTAAATCAGCCCCAGCATTTT. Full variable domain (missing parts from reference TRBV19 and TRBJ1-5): DGGITQSPKYLFRKEGQNVTLSCEQNLNHDAMYWYRQDPGQGLRLIYYSQIVNDFQKGDIAEGYSVSREKKESFPLTVTSAQKNPTAFYLCASSMVLNQPQHFGDGTRLSIL.

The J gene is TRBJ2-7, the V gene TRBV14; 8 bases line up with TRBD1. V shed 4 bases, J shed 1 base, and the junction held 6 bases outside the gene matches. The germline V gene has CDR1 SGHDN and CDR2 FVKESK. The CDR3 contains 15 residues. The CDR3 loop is CASSPRGTGSYEQYF. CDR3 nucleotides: TGTGCCAGCAGCCCCCGCGGGACAGGTTCCTACGAGCAGTACTTC.

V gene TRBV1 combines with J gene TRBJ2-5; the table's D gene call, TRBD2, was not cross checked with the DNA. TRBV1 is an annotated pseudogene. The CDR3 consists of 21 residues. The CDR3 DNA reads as TGCACCAGCAGCCAAGATCTTGGGGGTATGGCTAGCGGGAGGGCCGGGGAGACCCAGTACTTC. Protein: CTSSQDLGGMASGRAGETQYF.

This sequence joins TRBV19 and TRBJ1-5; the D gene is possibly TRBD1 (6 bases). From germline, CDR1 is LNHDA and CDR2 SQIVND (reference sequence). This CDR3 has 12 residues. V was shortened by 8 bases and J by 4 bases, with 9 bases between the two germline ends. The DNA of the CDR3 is TGTGCCAGTGGACAGCAGAATCAGCCCCAGCATTTT. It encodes CASGQQNQPQHF.

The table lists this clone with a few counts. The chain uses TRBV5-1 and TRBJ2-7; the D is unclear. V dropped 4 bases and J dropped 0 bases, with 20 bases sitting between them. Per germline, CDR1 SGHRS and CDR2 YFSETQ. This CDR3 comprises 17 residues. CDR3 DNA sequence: TGCGCCAGCAGCACCTTGAACCGGAAGGGTGGCTCCTACGAGCAGTACTTC. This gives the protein CASSTLNRKGGSYEQYF.

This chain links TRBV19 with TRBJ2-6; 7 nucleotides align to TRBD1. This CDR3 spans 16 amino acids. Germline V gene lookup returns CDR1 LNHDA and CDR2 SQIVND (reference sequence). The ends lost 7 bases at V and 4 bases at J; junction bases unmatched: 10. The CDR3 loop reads CASTPTTGAGANVLTF. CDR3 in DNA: TGTGCCAGTACTCCAACCACAGGGGCCGGGGCCAACGTCCTGACTTTC.

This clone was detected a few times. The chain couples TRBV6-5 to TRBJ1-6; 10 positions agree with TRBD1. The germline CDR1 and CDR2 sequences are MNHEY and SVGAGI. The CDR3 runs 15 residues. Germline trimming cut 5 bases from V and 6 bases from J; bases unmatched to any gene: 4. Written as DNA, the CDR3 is TGTGCCAGCAGTCCCGGACAGGGGGTTAATTCACCCCTCCACTTT. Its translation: CASSPGQGVNSPLHF.

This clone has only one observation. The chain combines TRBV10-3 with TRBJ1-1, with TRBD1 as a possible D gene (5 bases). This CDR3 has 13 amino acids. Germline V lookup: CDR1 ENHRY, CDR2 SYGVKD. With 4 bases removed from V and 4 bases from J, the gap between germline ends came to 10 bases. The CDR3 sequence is CAISVQESTEAFF. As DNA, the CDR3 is TGTGCCATCAGTGTACAGGAGAGCACTGAAGCTTTCTTT.

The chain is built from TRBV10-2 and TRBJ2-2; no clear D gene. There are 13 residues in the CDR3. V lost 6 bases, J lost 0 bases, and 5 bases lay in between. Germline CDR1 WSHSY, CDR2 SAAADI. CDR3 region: CASRGTNTGELFF. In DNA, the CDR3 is TGCGCCAGCAGGGGGACGAACACCGGGGAGCTGTTTTTT.

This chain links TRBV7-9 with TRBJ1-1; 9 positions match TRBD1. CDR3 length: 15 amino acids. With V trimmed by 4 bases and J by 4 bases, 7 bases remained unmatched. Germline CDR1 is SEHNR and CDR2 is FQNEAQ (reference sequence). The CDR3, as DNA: TGTGCCAGCAGCTGGACGGGACAGGGTGGCACTGAAGCTTTCTTT. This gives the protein CASSWTGQGGTEAFF.

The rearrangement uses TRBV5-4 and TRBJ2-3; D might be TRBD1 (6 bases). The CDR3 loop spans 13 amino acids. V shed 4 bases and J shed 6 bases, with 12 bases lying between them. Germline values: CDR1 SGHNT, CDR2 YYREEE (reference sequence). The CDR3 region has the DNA TGTGCCAGCAGCCCAAGGGGGATGGATACGCAGTATTTT. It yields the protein CASSPRGMDTQYF. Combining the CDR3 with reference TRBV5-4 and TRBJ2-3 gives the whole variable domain ETGVTQSPTHLIKTRGQQVTLRCSSQSGHNTVSWYQQALGQGPQFIFQYYREEENGRGNFPPRFSGLQFPNYSSELNVNALELDDSALYLCASSPRGMDTQYFGPGTRLTVL.

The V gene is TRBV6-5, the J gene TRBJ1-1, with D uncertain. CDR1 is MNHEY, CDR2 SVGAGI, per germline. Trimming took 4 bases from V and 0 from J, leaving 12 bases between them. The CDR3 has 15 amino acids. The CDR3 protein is CASSSGVTMNTEAFF. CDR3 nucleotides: TGTGCCAGCAGTTCCGGGGTGACTATGAACACTGAAGCTTTCTTT.

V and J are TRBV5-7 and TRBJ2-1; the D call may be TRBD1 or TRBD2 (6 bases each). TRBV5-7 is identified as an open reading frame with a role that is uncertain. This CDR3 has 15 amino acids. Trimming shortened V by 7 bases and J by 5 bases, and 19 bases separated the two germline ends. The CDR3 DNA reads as TGTGCCAGCGGACTATACCGGGACACTAACAATGAGCAGTTCTTC. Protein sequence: CASGLYRDTNNEQFF.

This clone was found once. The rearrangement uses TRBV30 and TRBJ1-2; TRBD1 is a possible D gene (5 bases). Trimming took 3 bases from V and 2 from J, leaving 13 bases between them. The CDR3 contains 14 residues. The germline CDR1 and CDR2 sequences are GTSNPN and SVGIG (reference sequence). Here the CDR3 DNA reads TGTGCCTGGAGCCGACCGACAGCAAACTATGGCTACACCTTC. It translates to CAWSRPTANYGYTF.

The CDR3 nucleotides are TGTGCCAGCAGCCCTAGCGGAGCCTACGAGCAGTACTTC. This sequence encodes CASSPSGAYEQYF. The rearrangement uses TRBV14 and TRBJ2-7; 7 bases fit TRBD2. V was clipped by 4 bases and J by 2 bases; unmatched bases: 2. Germline assignment: CDR1 SGHDN and CDR2 FVKESK. CDR3 length equals 13 residues.

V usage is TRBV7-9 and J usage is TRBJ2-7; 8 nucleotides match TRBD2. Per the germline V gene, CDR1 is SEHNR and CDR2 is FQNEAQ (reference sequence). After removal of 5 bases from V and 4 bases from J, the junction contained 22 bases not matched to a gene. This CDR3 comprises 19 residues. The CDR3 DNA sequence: TGTGCCAGCAGCCCCCCCAGTTTAGCCCGGAGCGGGAGTTCGTACGAGCAGTACTTC. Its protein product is CASSPPSLARSGSSYEQYF.

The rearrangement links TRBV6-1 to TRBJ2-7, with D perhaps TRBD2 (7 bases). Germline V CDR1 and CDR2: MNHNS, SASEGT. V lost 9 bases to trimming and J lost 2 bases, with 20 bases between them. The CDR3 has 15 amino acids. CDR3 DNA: TGTGCCAGTGGGGGGGGGAGGGGGAGCCCCTACGAGCAGTACTTC. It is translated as CASGGGRGSPYEQYF.

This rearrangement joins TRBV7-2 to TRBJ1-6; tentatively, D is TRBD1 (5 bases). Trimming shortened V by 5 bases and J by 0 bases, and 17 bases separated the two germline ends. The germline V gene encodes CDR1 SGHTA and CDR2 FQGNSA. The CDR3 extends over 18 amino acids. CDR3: CASSGMWDSSSYNSPLHF. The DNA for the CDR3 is TGTGCCAGCAGCGGAATGTGGGACTCCAGCTCCTATAATTCACCCCTCCACTTT.

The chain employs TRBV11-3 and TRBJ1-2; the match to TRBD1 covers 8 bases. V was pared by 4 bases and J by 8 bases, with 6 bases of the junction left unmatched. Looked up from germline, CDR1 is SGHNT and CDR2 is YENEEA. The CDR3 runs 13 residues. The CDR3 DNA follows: TGTGCCAGCAGCTCAGGGGGCTGGGAAGGCTACACCTTC. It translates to CASSSGGWEGYTF.

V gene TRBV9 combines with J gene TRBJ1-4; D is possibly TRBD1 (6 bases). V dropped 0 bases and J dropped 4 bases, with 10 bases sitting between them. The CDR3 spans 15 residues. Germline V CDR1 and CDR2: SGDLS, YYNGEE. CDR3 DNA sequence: TGTGCCAGCAGCGTAGCGGGGGGCCTTAATGAAAAACTGTTTTTT. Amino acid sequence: CASSVAGGLNEKLFF.

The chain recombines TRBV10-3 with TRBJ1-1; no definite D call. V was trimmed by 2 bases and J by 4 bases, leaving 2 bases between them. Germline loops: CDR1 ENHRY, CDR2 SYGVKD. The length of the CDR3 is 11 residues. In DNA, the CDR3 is TGTGCCATCAGTGAGGGCACTGAAGCTTTCTTT. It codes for CAISEGTEAFF.

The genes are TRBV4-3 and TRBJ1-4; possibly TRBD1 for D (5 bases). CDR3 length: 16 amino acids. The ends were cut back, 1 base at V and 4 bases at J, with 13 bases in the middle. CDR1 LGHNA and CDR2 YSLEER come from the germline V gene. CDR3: CASSQGQNRFNEKLFF. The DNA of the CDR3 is TGCGCCAGCAGCCAAGGACAGAACAGGTTTAATGAAAAACTGTTTTTT.

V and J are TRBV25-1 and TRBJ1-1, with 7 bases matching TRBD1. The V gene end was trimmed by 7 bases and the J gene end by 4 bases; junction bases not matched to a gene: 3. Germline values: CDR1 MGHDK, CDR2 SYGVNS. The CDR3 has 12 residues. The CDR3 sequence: CASKGASTEAFF. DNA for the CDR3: TGTGCCAGCAAGGGGGCGAGCACTGAAGCTTTCTTT.

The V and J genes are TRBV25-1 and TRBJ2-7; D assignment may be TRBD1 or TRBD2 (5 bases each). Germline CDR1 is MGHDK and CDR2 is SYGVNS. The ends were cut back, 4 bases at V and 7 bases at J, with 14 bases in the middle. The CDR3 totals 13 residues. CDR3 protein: CASSGDGAWEQYF. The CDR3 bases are TGTGCCAGCAGTGGGGACGGTGCGTGGGAGCAGTACTTC.

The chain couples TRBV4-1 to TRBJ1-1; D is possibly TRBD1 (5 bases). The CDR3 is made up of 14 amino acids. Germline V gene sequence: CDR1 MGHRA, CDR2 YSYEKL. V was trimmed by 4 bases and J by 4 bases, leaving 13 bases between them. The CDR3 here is CASSPQGSSTEAFF. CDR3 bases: TGCGCCAGCAGCCCGCAGGGTTCGAGCACTGAAGCTTTCTTT.

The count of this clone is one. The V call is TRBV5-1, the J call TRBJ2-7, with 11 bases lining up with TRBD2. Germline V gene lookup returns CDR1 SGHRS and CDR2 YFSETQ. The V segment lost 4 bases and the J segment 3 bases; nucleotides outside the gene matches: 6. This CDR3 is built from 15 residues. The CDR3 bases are TGCGCCAGCAGCAGGACAGGGACTAGCGGCTACGAGCAGTACTTC. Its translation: CASSRTGTSGYEQYF.

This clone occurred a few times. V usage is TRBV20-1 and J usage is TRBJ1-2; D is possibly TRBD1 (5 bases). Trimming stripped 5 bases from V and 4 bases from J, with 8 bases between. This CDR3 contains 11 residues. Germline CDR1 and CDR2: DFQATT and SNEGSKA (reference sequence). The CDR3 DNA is TGCAGTGCTGGACAAGTCTATGGCTACACCTTC. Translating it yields CSAGQVYGYTF.